A single sample gave rise to the 7 T cell receptor beta chains below, sequenced in a study of T cell repertoires in cytomegalovirus infection (dated by TCRdb to 2018 to 2020). TCRdb shows the sequencer as Illumina HiSeq 1500. Starting from the raw public reads, TCRdb applied fastp trimming at Q25, assembled clones with MiXCR and retained in-frame beta chains. Each record represents a unique CDR3 protein, reported with the most common genes and DNA among its rows. Within this sample are about 280,000 distinct CDR3 sequences, with approximately 22% of them counted one time only. The ten largest clones capture under 25% of the sample. Antigens of these TCRs are unknown. The label giving this sample's treatment or condition can be read as: in vitro stimulation with specific CMV peptide epitopes to enrich CMV-specific T cells. The starting material was cultured PBMCs, obtained from culture after CMV antigen stimulation. The receptors shown here come from a human donor in good health (CMV status not recorded). Some clones in this sample may be carry-over from other donors' samples.

There are many counts of this clonotype. The CDR3 region has the DNA TGTGCCAGCAGTTATAAGGCGAACACTGAAGCTTTCTTT. It encodes CASSYKANTEAFF. J is TRBJ1-1 and V is TRBV7-2; D is uncertain. This CDR3 is 13 amino acids long. Germline lookup yields CDR1 SGHTA and CDR2 FQGNSA. Trimming pared 6 bases from V and 1 base from J, leaving 9 bases between.

The chain couples TRBV29-1 to TRBJ2-1; no firm D call. Germline V lookup: CDR1 SQVTM, CDR2 ANQGSEA. The CDR3 spans 13 residues. The germline V and J ends were trimmed by 0 bases and 4 bases, with 7 bases remaining between them. The CDR3 region has the DNA TGCAGCGTTGAAGATAGGGATTACAATGAGCAGTTCTTC. Its translation: CSVEDRDYNEQFF.

This chain connects TRBV6-5 to TRBJ1-6; D may be TRBD1 (5 bases). CDR1 is MNHEY and CDR2 is SVGAGI in the germline V gene. CDR3 length equals 14 residues. Trimming stripped 2 bases from V and 7 bases from J, with 9 bases between. CDR3 amino acids: CASSYDSFNSPLHF. CDR3 coding DNA: TGTGCCAGCAGTTACGACAGCTTCAATTCACCCCTCCACTTT.

The chain couples TRBV6-2 or TRBV6-3 to TRBJ2-2, with 10 nucleotides matching TRBD2. V was pared by 7 bases and J by 4 bases, with 3 bases of the junction left unmatched. The CDR3 extends over 14 amino acids. CDR1 and CDR2 (germline): MNHEY, SVGEGT. The CDR3 here is CASKVAGGTGELFF. The CDR3 DNA is TGTGCCAGCAAAGTAGCGGGAGGCACCGGGGAGCTGTTTTTT.

The chain couples TRBV4-1 to TRBJ2-1, with D unresolved. Germline CDR1 is MGHRA and CDR2 is YSYEKL. The CDR3 is 15 residues long. The V end lost 2 bases, the J end lost 7 bases, and 15 bases lay between the germline ends. The CDR3 spells CASSQLIIGQNEQFF. The DNA for the CDR3 is TGCGCCAGCAGCCAACTGATTATTGGGCAGAATGAGCAGTTCTTC.

This chain connects TRBV10-3 to TRBJ2-2; no firm D call. The CDR3 loop spans 13 amino acids. Deletions cut 8 bases from V and 9 bases from J, with 16 bases between. Germline CDR1 ENHRY, CDR2 SYGVKD. The CDR3 DNA reads as TGTGCCATCCTCCGGTCCGATAGGTGGGAGCTGTTTTTT. Translation: CAILRSDRWELFF.

This chain joins TRBV28 and TRBJ1-3; D unresolved. This CDR3 is built from 15 residues. Germline V lookup: CDR1 MDHEN, CDR2 SYDVKM. The V end was cut by 1 base, the J end by 0 bases, with 7 bases between. The CDR3 nucleotides are TGTGCCAGCAGTTTATTAGCAGCCTCTGGAAACACCATATATTTT. This codes for CASSLLAASGNTIYF.